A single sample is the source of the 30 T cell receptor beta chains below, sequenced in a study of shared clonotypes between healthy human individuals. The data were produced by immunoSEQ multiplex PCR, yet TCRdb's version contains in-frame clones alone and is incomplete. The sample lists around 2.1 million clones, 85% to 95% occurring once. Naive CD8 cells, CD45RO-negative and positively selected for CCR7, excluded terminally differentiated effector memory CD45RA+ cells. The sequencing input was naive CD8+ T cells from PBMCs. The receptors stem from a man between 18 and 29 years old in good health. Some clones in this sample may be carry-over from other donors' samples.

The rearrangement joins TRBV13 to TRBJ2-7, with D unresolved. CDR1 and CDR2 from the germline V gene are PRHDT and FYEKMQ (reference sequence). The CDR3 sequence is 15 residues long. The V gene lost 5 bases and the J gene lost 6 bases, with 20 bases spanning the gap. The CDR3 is CASSPSGSHRPEQYF. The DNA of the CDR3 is TGTGCCAGCAGCCCTTCTGGGTCACACCGCCCCGAGCAGTACTTC.

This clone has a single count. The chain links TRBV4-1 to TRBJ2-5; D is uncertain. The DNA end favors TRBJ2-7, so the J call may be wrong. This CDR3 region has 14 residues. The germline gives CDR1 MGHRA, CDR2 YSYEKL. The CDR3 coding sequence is TGCGCCAGCAGCCAAGGCTCTCGGGTCTACGAGCAGTACTTC. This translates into CASSQGSRVYEQYF.

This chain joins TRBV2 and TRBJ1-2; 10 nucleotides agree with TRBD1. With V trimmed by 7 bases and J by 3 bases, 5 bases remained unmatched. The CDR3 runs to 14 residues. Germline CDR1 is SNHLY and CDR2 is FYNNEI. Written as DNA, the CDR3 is TGTGCCAGCACGGAGACAGGGGGCTACTATGGCTACACCTTC. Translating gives CASTETGGYYGYTF.

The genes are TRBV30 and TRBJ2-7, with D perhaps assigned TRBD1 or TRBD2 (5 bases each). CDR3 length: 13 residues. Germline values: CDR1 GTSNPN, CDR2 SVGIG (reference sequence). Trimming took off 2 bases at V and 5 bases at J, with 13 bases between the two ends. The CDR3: CAWSPGTSNEQYF. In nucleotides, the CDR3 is TGTGCCTGGAGTCCCGGGACGTCTAACGAGCAGTACTTC.

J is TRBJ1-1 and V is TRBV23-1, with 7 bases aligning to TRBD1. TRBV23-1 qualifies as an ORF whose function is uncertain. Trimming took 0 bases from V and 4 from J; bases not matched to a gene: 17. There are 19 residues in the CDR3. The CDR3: CASSQSSGPRGHYCTEAFF. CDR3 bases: TGCGCCAGCAGTCAATCAAGTGGTCCGAGGGGGCACTATTGCACTGAAGCTTTCTTT.

CDR3 DNA: TGTGCCAGCAGCCCAGGTGGGACTAACTACGAGCAGTACTTC. It is translated as CASSPGGTNYEQYF. The gene calls are TRBV13 and TRBJ2-7, with 7 bases lining up with TRBD2. This CDR3 spans 14 amino acids. Germline loops: CDR1 PRHDT, CDR2 FYEKMQ (reference sequence). Germline trimming cut 5 bases from V and 3 bases from J; bases unmatched to any gene: 7. Full variable domain (outside the CDR3, taken from reference TRBV13 and TRBJ2-7): AAGVIQSPRHLIKEKRETATLKCYPIPRHDTVYWYQQGPGQDPQFLISFYEKMQSDKGSIPDRFSAQQFSDYHSELNMSSLELGDSALYFCASSPGGTNYEQYFGPGTRLTVT.

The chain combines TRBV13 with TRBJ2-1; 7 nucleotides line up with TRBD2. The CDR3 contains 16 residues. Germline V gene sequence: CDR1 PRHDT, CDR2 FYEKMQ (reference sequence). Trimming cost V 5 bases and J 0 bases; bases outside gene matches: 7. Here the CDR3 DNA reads TGTGCCAGCAGCCCCCCCGGACTAGTCTCCTACAATGAGCAGTTCTTC. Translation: CASSPPGLVSYNEQFF.

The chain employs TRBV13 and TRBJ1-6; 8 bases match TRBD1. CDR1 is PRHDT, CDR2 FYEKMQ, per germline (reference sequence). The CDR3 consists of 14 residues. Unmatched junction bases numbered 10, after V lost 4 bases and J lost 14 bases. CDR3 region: CASSSGQVAGTLHF. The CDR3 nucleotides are TGTGCCAGCAGCTCGGGACAGGTCGCTGGAACCCTCCACTTT. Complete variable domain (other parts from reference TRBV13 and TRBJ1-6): AAGVIQSPRHLIKEKRETATLKCYPIPRHDTVYWYQQGPGQDPQFLISFYEKMQSDKGSIPDRFSAQQFSDYHSELNMSSLELGDSALYFCASSSGQVAGTLHFGNGTRLTVT.

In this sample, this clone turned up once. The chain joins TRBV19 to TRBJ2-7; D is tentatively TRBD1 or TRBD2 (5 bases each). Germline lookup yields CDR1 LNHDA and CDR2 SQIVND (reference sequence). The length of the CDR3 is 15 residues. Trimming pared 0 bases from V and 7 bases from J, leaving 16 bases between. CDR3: CASSIELAFWGEQYF. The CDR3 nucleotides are TGTGCCAGTAGTATAGAATTAGCCTTCTGGGGGGAGCAGTACTTC.

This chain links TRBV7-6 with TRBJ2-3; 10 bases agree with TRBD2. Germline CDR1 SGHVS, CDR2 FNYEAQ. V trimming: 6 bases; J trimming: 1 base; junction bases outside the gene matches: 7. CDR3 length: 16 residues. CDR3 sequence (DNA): TGTGCCAGCAGGGAAGGACTAGCGGAGGGCACAGATACGCAGTATTTT. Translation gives CASREGLAEGTDTQYF. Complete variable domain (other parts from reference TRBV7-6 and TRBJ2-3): GAGVSQSPRYKVTKRGQDVALRCDPISGHVSLYWYRQALGQGPEFLTYFNYEAQQDKSGLPNDRFSAERPEGSISTLTIQRTEQRDSAMYRCASREGLAEGTDTQYFGPGTRLTVL.

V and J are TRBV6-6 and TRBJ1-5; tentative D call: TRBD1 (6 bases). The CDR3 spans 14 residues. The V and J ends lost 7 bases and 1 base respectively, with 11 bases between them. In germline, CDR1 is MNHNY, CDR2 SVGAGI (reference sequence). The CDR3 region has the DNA TGTGCCAGCATTCCTGACAGGAGCAATCAGCCCCAGCATTTT. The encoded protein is CASIPDRSNQPQHF.

CDR3 nucleotides: TGTGCCAGCAGCCAAGCGCTTTGGGTGGGAGAGAGCACCGGGGAGCTGTTTTTT. Translation: CASSQALWVGESTGELFF. The chain carries TRBV4-2 and TRBJ2-2; weak D call: TRBD2 (5 bases). This CDR3 is built from 18 residues. CDR1 is LGHNA, CDR2 YNFKEQ, per germline. Trimming cost V 1 base and J 4 bases, with 19 bases left between them.

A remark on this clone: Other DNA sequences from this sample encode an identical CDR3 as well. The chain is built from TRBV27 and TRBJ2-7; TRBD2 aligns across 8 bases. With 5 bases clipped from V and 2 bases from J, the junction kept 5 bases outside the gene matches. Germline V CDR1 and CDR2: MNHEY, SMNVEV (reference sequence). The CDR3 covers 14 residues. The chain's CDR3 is CASSPGLATYEQYF. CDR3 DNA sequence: TGTGCCAGCAGTCCCGGACTAGCCACCTACGAGCAGTACTTC.

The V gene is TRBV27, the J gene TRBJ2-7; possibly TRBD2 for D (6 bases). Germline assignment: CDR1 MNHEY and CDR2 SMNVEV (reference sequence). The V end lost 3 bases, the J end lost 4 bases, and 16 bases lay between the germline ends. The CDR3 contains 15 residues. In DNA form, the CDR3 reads TGTGCCAGCAGTTTGCTTCTCGGACGGGGGTACGAGCAGTACTTC. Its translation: CASSLLLGRGYEQYF.

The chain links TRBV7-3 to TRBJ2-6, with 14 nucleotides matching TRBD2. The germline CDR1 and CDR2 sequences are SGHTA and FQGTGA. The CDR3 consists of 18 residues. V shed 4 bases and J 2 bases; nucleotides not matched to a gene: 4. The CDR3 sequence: CASSSRGLAGAGANVLTF. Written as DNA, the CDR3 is TGTGCCAGCAGCTCTCGGGGACTAGCGGGAGCTGGGGCCAACGTCCTGACTTTC.

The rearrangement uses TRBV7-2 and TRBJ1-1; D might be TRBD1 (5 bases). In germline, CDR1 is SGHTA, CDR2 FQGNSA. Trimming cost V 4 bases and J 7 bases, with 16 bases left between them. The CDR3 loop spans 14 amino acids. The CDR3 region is CASSSKTGTLEAFF. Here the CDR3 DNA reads TGTGCCAGCAGCTCCAAAACCGGGACTCTTGAAGCTTTCTTT.

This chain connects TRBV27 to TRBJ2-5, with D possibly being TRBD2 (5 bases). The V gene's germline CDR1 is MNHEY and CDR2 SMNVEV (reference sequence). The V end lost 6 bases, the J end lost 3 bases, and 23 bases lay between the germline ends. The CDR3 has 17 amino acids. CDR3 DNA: TGTGCCAGCAGAAACCTAAGTGCGGACTCACTAGAAGAGACCCAGTACTTC. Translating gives CASRNLSADSLEETQYF.

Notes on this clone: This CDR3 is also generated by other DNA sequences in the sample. The CDR3 sequence: CASSPEGSYEQYF. CDR3 sequence (DNA): TGTGCCAGCAGCCCCGAGGGGTCCTACGAGCAGTACTTC. V is TRBV9 and J is TRBJ2-7; D may be TRBD1 or TRBD2 (5 bases each). Germline CDR1 reads SGDLS; CDR2 reads YYNGEE. Between the trimmed V and J ends, which lost 4 bases and 1 base, there was a span of 9 bases. CDR3 length: 13 amino acids. The full variable domain, in which reference TRBV9 and TRBJ2-7 provide the parts outside the CDR3, is DSGVTQTPKHLITATGQRVTLRCSPRSGDLSVYWYQQSLDQGLQFLIQYYNGEERAKGNILERFSAQQFPDLHSELNLSSLELGDSALYFCASSPEGSYEQYFGPGTRLTVT.

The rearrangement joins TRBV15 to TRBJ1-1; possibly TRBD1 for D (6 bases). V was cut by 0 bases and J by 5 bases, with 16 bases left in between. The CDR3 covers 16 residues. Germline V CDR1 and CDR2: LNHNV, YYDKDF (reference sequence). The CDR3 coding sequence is TGTGCCACCAGCAGAGAGACAGGTTGGGGGCGGACTGAAGCTTTCTTT. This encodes CATSRETGWGRTEAFF.

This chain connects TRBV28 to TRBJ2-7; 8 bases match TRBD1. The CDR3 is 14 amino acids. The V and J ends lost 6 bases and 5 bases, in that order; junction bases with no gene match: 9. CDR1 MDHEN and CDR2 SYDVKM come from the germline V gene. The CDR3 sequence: CASSRRTGLNEQYF. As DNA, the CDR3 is TGTGCCAGCAGCCGACGGACAGGGTTAAACGAGCAGTACTTC.

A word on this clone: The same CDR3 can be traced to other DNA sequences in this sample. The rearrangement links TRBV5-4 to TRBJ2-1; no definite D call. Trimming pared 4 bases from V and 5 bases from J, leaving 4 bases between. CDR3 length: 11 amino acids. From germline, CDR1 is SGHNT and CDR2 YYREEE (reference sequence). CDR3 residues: CASSRDNEQFF. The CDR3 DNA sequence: TGTGCCAGCAGCAGGGACAATGAGCAGTTCTTC.

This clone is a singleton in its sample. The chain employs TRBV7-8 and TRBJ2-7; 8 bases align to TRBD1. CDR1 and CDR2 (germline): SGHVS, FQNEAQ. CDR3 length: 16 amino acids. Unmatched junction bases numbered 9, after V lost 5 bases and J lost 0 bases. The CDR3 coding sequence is TGTGCCAGCAGCCCCTCGGGACAGGTCTTCTCCTACGAGCAGTACTTC. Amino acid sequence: CASSPSGQVFSYEQYF.

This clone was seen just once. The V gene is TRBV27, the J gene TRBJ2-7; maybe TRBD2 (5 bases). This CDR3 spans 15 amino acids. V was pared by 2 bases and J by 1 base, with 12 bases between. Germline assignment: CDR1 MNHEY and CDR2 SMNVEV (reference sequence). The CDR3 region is CASSLAGVGSYEQYF. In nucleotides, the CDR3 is TGTGCCAGCAGTTTAGCGGGCGTCGGTTCCTACGAGCAGTACTTC.

CDR3 loop: CASSLWREVLETQYF. CDR3 nucleotide sequence: TGTGCCAGCAGTTTATGGCGGGAGGTCCTAGAGACCCAGTACTTC. The genes are TRBV28 and TRBJ2-5; TRBD2 matches at 8 bases. This CDR3 comprises 15 residues. Germline V gives CDR1 MDHEN, CDR2 SYDVKM. J gave up 4 bases and V 0 bases, and 4 bases lay outside the gene matches.

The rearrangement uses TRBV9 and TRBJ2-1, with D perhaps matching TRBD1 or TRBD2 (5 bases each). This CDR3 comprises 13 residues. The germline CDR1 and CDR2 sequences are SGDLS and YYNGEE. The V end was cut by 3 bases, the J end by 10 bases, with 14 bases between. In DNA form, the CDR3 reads TGTGCCAGCAGCGCCTGGGACGGGATCGAGCAGTTCTTC. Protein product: CASSAWDGIEQFF.

As DNA, the CDR3 is TGCGCCAGCAGCCATTCCCAGGGGGCTCGCGGTGAGCAGTTCTTC. It codes for CASSHSQGARGEQFF. The chain joins TRBV4-1 to TRBJ2-1; TRBD1 agrees at 8 bases. The CDR3 runs to 15 residues. In germline, CDR1 is MGHRA, CDR2 YSYEKL. V lost 3 bases and J lost 9; bases outside the gene matches: 10.

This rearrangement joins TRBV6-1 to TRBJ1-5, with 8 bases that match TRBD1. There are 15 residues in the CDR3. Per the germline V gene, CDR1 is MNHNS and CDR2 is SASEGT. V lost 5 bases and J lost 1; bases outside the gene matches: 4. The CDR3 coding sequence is TGTGCCAGCAGTTTGAACAGGGGGAGCAATCAGCCCCAGCATTTT. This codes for CASSLNRGSNQPQHF.

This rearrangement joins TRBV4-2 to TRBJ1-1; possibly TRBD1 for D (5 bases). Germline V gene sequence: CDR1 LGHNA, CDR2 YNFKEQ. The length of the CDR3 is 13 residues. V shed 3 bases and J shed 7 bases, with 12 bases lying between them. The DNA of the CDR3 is TGTGCCAGCAGCCAGTCGCAGGGTAGTGAAGCTTTCTTT. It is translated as CASSQSQGSEAFF.

CDR3 nucleotide sequence: TGCAGCGTTTCCCCCAGACTAGGAGAGGGTGGCTACAATGAGCAGTTCTTC. This sequence encodes CSVSPRLGEGGYNEQFF. This chain connects TRBV29-1 to TRBJ2-1, with TRBD2 as a possible D gene (6 bases). There are 17 residues in the CDR3. Germline CDR1 reads SQVTM; CDR2 reads ANQGSEA. V was pared by 5 bases and J by 3 bases, with 23 bases between.

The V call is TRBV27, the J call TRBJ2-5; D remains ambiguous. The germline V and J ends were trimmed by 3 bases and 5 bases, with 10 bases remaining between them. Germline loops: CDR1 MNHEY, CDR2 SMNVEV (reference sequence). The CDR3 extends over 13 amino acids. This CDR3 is CASSFLSSETQYF. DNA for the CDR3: TGTGCCAGCAGTTTTCTCAGTTCTGAGACCCAGTACTTC.